Following are 27 T cell receptor beta chains from one sample sequenced in a study of T-cell reconstitution after alpha-beta-depleted transplantation in children. TCRbeta library construction was performed incorporating unique molecular identifiers. TCRdb re-called the PCR reads through MiXCR, storing one row per CDR3 protein. In the table there are 600,000 or so distinct CDR3 sequences, roughly 23% of which are singletons. Material: PBMCs, mostly from graft donor cells, obtained 360 days after TCRalphabeta/CD19-depleted stem cell transplant. These receptor sequences come from a boy younger than two who had a stem cell transplant for acute myeloid leukemia, so the T cells may come from the graft donor.

Of note for this clonotype: No conserved phenylalanine or tryptophan is present at the end of the CDR3, so a read error is the likely explanation. The gene calls are TRBV12-3 or TRBV12-4 and TRBJ1-1, with a weak D call TRBD1 (6 bases). V was clipped by 2 bases and J by 5 bases, with 9 bases between them. The CDR3 is 13 residues long. CDR3 nucleotides: TGTGCCAGCAGTTTACAGGGGATAACTGAAGCTTTCATT. Protein sequence: CASSLQGITEAFI.

This clonotype was detected a few times. The V and J genes are TRBV12-3 or TRBV12-4 and TRBJ1-2; no clear D gene. Trimming stripped 6 bases from V and 1 base from J, with 9 bases between. This CDR3 is 13 amino acids long. CDR3 in DNA: TGTGCCAGCAGGGCACAGAGTAACTATGGCTACACCTTC. Translation: CASRAQSNYGYTF.

This clonotype was found a few times. The CDR3 protein is CSARTLGLAGYNEQFF. CDR3 sequence (DNA): TGCAGTGCTAGAACATTGGGACTAGCGGGCTACAATGAGCAGTTCTTC. The chain links TRBV20-1 to TRBJ2-1, with 12 bases matching TRBD2. The CDR3 length is 16 residues. Germline-derived CDR1 and CDR2 are DFQATT and SNEGSKA (reference sequence). V lost 2 bases and J lost 3; bases outside the gene matches: 5.

This clonotype appeared many times. This CDR3 is CASSFLSSTQYF. DNA for the CDR3: TGTGCCAGCAGTTTCTTAAGTAGCACGCAGTATTTT. V gene TRBV12-3 or TRBV12-4 combines with J gene TRBJ2-3; D not certain. Trimming left V 3 bases short and J 9 bases short, with 10 bases between. The CDR3 consists of 12 residues.

This clonotype turned up a few times. The chain combines TRBV4-3 with TRBJ1-2; D not resolved. Per the germline V gene, CDR1 is LGHNA and CDR2 is YSLEER. V lost 2 bases, J lost 0 bases, and 10 bases lay in between. The CDR3 length is 15 residues. The CDR3 bases are TGCGCCAGCAGCCAATATATAGGATCTAACTATGGCTACACCTTC. The encoded protein is CASSQYIGSNYGYTF.

This clonotype was seen ten or more times. The gene calls are TRBV27 and TRBJ1-6; TRBD1 agrees at 8 bases. V trimming: 5 bases; J trimming: 7 bases; junction bases outside the gene matches: 7. The CDR3 sequence is 15 residues long. Germline assignment: CDR1 MNHEY and CDR2 SMNVEV (reference sequence). The CDR3 nucleotides are TGTGCCAGCAGTAAAGGGACAGGAGGGAATTCACCCCTCCACTTT. Its protein product is CASSKGTGGNSPLHF.

This clonotype was seen many times. V gene TRBV5-1 combines with J gene TRBJ1-2; maybe TRBD1 (6 bases). This CDR3 contains 15 residues. Deletions cut 0 bases from V and 2 bases from J, with 11 bases between. Germline loops: CDR1 SGHRS, CDR2 YFSETQ. The CDR3 DNA is TGCGCCAGCAGCTTGGGACAGGCTACCAACTATGGCTACACCTTC. It specifies CASSLGQATNYGYTF.

This clonotype occurred a few times. The V and J genes are TRBV5-1 and TRBJ2-1; a possible D gene is TRBD1 (5 bases). The CDR3 has 17 residues. Germline assignment: CDR1 SGHRS and CDR2 YFSETQ. Trimming left V 0 bases short and J 4 bases short, with 17 bases between. CDR3 nucleotides: TGCGCCAGCAGCTTGGAGCCAGGGATCGGACGGTACAATGAGCAGTTCTTC. Protein: CASSLEPGIGRYNEQFF. The whole variable domain, remainder taken from reference TRBV5-1 and TRBJ2-1, is KAGVTQTPRYLIKTRGQQVTLSCSPISGHRSVSWYQQTPGQGLQFLFEYFSETQRNKGNFPGRFSGRQFSNSRSEMNVSTLELGDSALYLCASSLEPGIGRYNEQFFGPGTRLTVL.

This clonotype has just a few counts. The V and J genes are TRBV12-3 or TRBV12-4 and TRBJ2-5; D gene unclear. The V and J ends lost 4 bases and 9 bases respectively, with 15 bases between them. The CDR3 is 13 amino acids. Here the CDR3 DNA reads TGTGCCAGCAGTTCCCCGTACGTTGAGGCCCAGTACTTC. The encoded protein is CASSSPYVEAQYF.

This clonotype turned up a few times. Written as DNA, the CDR3 is TGTGCCAGCAGTTCCCCAGTGGGGAGGGTGGAGACCCAGTACTTC. The encoded protein is CASSSPVGRVETQYF. The V and J genes are TRBV28 and TRBJ2-5; the match to TRBD2 covers 7 bases. The CDR3 length is 15 residues. The V gene's germline CDR1 is MDHEN and CDR2 SYDVKM. V dropped 4 bases and J dropped 5; count of bases not matched to a gene: 10. Full variable domain (remainder filled in from reference TRBV28 and TRBJ2-5): DVKVTQSSRYLVKRTGEKVFLECVQDMDHENMFWYRQDPGLGLRLIYFSYDVKMKEKGDIPEGYSVSREKKERFSLILESASTNQTSMYLCASSSPVGRVETQYFGPGTRLLVL.

In its sample, this clonotype was seen a few times. J is TRBJ2-5 and V is TRBV6-5, with D possibly matching TRBD2 (6 bases). The CDR3 length is 14 residues. Germline CDR1 and CDR2: MNHEY and SVGAGI. Trimming stripped 1 base from V and 2 bases from J, with 8 bases between. This CDR3 is CASSYLAVQETQYF. CDR3 DNA sequence: TGTGCCAGCAGTTACTTAGCGGTACAAGAGACCCAGTACTTC.

The chain combines TRBV7-9 with TRBJ2-3; TRBD1 matches at 9 bases. The CDR3 is 13 amino acids. Germline V gene sequence: CDR1 SEHNR, CDR2 FQNEAQ (reference sequence). With V trimmed by 5 bases and J by 8 bases, 5 bases remained unmatched. The CDR3 region is CASSDTGGPTQYF. For the CDR3, the DNA is TGTGCCAGCAGCGACACAGGGGGCCCTACGCAGTATTTT.

The chain couples TRBV20-1 to TRBJ2-1; 7 bases are a match to TRBD1. V was pared by 6 bases and J by 0 bases, with 2 bases of the junction left unmatched. This CDR3 is 13 amino acids long. Germline V gene lookup returns CDR1 DFQATT and CDR2 SNEGSKA (reference sequence). CDR3 amino acids: CSAQGSSYNEQFF. CDR3 in DNA: TGCAGTGCACAGGGGAGCTCCTACAATGAGCAGTTCTTC.

This sequence joins TRBV20-1 and TRBJ2-1, with D tentatively TRBD2 (7 bases). Trimming pared 5 bases from V and 6 bases from J, leaving 17 bases between. The CDR3 extends over 14 amino acids. Looked up from germline, CDR1 is DFQATT and CDR2 is SNEGSKA (reference sequence). The CDR3 bases are TGCAGTGCTTCCCGGCGGGGGCCAGGCAATGAGCAGTTCTTC. Translating gives CSASRRGPGNEQFF.

This rearrangement joins TRBV12-3 or TRBV12-4 to TRBJ2-7; 11 bases fit TRBD2. J was trimmed by 6 bases and V by 2 bases; bases with no gene match: 9. The CDR3 is 16 amino acids. DNA of the CDR3: TGTGCCAGCAGTTTACTCGGGGTAGCGGGGGGGTCCGAGCAGTACTTC. Amino acid sequence: CASSLLGVAGGSEQYF.

V usage is TRBV15 and J usage is TRBJ1-3; D is unresolved. V lost 0 bases and J lost 2, with 2 bases in between. The CDR3 contains 13 residues. Germline CDR1 reads LNHNV; CDR2 reads YYDKDF (reference sequence). As DNA, the CDR3 is TGTGCCACCAGCAGAGATCCTGGAAACACCATATATTTT. Translated: CATSRDPGNTIYF.

J is TRBJ2-5 and V is TRBV20-1, with a tentative D call TRBD2 (6 bases). V was cut by 4 bases and J by 1 base, with 16 bases left in between. Germline V gene sequence: CDR1 DFQATT, CDR2 SNEGSKA (reference sequence). The CDR3 consists of 15 residues. In nucleotides, the CDR3 is TGCAGTGCTAAAACCCCCGGACTAACCCAAGAGACCCAGTACTTC. This encodes CSAKTPGLTQETQYF.

This rearrangement joins TRBV20-1 to TRBJ2-7; D call uncertain. The ends were cut back, 1 base at V and 0 bases at J, with 13 bases in the middle. This CDR3 has 15 amino acids. Germline CDR1 is DFQATT and CDR2 is SNEGSKA (reference sequence). The CDR3 loop reads CSARVSGVSSYEQYV. CDR3 DNA sequence: TGCAGTGCTAGAGTATCAGGAGTCAGCTCCTACGAGCAGTACGTC.

V is TRBV4-3 and J is TRBJ2-7; D remains ambiguous. The CDR3 runs 17 residues. Trimming removed 4 bases from V and 0 bases from J, with 19 bases in between. Germline CDR1 LGHNA, CDR2 YSLEER. Here the CDR3 reads CASSLGFTGSSSYEQYF. CDR3 nucleotide sequence: TGCGCCAGCAGCCTAGGTTTCACCGGGTCCAGCTCCTACGAGCAGTACTTC.

This clonotype was seen a handful of times. The genes are TRBV20-1 and TRBJ2-1; no definite D call. V lost 2 bases and J lost 0, with 14 bases in between. The CDR3 contains 16 residues. Germline V gene data show CDR1 as DFQATT and CDR2 as SNEGSKA (reference sequence). The CDR3 spells CSARNPGYSSYNEQFF. CDR3 in DNA: TGCAGTGCTAGAAACCCTGGTTATAGCTCCTACAATGAGCAGTTCTTC.

The chain is built from TRBV10-3 and TRBJ2-7, with 7 nucleotides matching TRBD1. The V and J ends lost 2 bases and 0 bases, in that order; junction bases with no gene match: 7. Per the germline V gene, CDR1 is ENHRY and CDR2 is SYGVKD. The CDR3 extends over 16 amino acids. CDR3 residues: CAISERGPQNSYEQYV. The CDR3 bases are TGTGCCATCAGTGAGAGGGGGCCTCAAAACTCCTACGAGCAGTACGTC.

This clonotype was picked up many times. The chain combines TRBV12-3 or TRBV12-4 with TRBJ2-2, with 8 bases that match TRBD1. V was clipped by 4 bases and J by 0 bases; unmatched bases: 7. The CDR3 length is 17 residues. The CDR3 loop is CASSSWTGPANTGELFF. The CDR3 region has the DNA TGTGCCAGCAGTTCATGGACAGGGCCCGCGAACACCGGGGAGCTGTTTTTT.

V and J are TRBV12-3 or TRBV12-4 and TRBJ2-1; tentatively, D is TRBD2 (6 bases). CDR3 size: 15 residues. Trimming took 6 bases from V and 0 from J, leaving 12 bases between them. CDR3 sequence: CASRGLRFSYNEQFF. The CDR3 region has the DNA TGTGCCAGCAGGGGACTCCGGTTCTCCTACAATGAGCAGTTCTTC.

This clonotype was observed many times. This chain links TRBV20-1 with TRBJ1-1; maybe TRBD1 (5 bases). This CDR3 contains 13 residues. V lost 7 bases, J lost 1 base, and 13 bases lay in between. The germline V gene encodes CDR1 DFQATT and CDR2 SNEGSKA (reference sequence). CDR3 region: CSVIPTANTEAFF. In nucleotides, the CDR3 is TGCAGTGTCATACCGACAGCGAACACTGAAGCTTTCTTT.

This clonotype occurred many times. The chain carries TRBV20-1 and TRBJ2-7; 7 positions agree with TRBD1. Looked up from germline, CDR1 is DFQATT and CDR2 is SNEGSKA (reference sequence). The CDR3 runs 11 residues. The CDR3 loop reads CSAASSQGKGV. CDR3 sequence (DNA): TGCAGTGCCGCCTCTTCACAGGGGAAAGGAGTC.

The table lists this clonotype with many counts. This chain connects TRBV20-1 to TRBJ1-1; D unresolved. This CDR3 comprises 13 residues. CDR1 and CDR2 from the germline V gene are DFQATT and SNEGSKA (reference sequence). V lost 3 bases and J lost 0, with 8 bases in between. DNA for the CDR3: TGCAGTGCTAGGAAACAAGTGAACACTGAAGCTTTCTTT. It yields the protein CSARKQVNTEAFF.

Only a few counts were recorded for this clonotype. The chain recombines TRBV12-3 or TRBV12-4 with TRBJ1-1; no reliable D call. V lost 8 bases to trimming and J lost 4 bases, with 11 bases between them. This CDR3 is built from 12 residues. The DNA of the CDR3 is TGTGCCAGCTCCGCATTCCCCACTGAAGCTTTCTTT. Protein product: CASSAFPTEAFF.